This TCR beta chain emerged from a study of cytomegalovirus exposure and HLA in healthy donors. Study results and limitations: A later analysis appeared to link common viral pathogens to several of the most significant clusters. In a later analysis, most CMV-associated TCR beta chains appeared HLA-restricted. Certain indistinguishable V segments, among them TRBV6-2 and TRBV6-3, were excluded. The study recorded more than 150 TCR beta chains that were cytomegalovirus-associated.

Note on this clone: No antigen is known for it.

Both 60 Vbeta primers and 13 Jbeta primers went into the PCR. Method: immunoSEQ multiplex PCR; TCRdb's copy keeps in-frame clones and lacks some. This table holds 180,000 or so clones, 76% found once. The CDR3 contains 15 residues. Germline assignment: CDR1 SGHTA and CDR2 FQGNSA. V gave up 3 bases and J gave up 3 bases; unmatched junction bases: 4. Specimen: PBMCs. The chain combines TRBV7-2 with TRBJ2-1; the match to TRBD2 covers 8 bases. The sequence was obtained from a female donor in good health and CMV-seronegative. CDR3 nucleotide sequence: TGTGCCAGCAGCTTTCAGGGACTAGGCTACAATGAGCAGTTCTTC. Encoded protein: CASSFQGLGYNEQFF.